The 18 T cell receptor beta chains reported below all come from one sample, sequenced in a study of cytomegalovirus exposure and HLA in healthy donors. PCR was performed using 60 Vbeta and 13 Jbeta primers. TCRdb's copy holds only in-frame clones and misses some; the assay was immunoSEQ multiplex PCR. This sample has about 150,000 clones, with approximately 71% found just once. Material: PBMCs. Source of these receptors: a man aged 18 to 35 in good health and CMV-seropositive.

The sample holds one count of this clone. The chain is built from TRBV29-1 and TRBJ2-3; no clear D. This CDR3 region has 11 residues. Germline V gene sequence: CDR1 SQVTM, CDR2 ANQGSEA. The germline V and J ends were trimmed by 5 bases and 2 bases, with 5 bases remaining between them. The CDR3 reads CSVSSTDTQYF. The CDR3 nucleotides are TGCAGCGTTTCCTCCACAGATACGCAGTATTTT.

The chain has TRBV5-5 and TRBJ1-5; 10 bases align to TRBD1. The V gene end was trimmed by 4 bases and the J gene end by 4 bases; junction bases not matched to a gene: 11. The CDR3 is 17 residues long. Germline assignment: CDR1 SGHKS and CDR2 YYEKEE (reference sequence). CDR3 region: CASSQLRTGGFNQPQHF. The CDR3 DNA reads TGTGCCAGCAGCCAGCTCCGGACAGGGGGATTTAATCAGCCCCAGCATTTT.

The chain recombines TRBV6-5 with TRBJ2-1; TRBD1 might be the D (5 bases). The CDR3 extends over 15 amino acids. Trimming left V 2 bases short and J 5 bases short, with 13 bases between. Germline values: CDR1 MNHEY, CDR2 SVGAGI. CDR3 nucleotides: TGTGCCAGCAGTTACAAGGGGCCTCCAGACAATGAGCAGTTCTTC. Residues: CASSYKGPPDNEQFF.

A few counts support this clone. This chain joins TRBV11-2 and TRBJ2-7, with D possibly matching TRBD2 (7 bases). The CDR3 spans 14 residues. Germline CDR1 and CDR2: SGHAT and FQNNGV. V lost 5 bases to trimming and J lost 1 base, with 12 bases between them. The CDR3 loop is CASSARGGSYEQYF. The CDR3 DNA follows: TGTGCCAGCAGCGCTAGGGGGGGATCCTACGAGCAGTACTTC.

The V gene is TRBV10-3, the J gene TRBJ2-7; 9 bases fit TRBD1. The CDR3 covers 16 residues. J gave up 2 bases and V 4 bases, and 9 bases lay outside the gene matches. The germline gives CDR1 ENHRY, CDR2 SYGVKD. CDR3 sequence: CAISGTGTGSPYEQYF. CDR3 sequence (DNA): TGTGCCATCAGTGGGACCGGGACAGGGAGCCCCTACGAGCAGTACTTC.

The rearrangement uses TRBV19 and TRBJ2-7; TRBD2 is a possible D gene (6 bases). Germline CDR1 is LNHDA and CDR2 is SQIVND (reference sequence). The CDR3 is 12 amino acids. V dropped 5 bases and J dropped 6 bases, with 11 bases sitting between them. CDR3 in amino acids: CASSPPGGEQYF. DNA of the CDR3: TGTGCCAGTAGTCCCCCCGGGGGCGAGCAGTACTTC.

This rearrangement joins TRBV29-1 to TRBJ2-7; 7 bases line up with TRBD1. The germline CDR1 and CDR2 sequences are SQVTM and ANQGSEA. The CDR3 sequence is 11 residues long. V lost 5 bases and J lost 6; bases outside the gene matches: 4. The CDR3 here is CSVRDSIEQYF. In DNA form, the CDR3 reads TGCAGCGTTCGGGACAGTATCGAGCAGTACTTC.

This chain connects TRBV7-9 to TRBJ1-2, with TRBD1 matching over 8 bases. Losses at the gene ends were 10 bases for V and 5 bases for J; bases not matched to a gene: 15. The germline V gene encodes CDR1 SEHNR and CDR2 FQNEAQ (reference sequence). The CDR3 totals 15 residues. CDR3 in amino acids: CATMGGDRSAYGYTF. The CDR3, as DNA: TGTGCCACCATGGGAGGGGACAGGTCCGCATATGGCTACACCTTC.

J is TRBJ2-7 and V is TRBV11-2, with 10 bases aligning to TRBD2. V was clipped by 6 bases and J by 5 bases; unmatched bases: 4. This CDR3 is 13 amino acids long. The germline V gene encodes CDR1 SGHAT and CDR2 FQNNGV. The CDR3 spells CASRGLAVNEQYF. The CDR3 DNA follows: TGTGCCAGCAGAGGACTAGCGGTAAACGAGCAGTACTTC.

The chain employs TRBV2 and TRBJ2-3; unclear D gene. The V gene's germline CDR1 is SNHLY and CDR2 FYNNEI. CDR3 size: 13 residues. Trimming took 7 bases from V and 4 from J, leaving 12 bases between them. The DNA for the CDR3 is TGTGCCAGCAACGACGGAGCCCCAGATACGCAGTATTTT. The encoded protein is CASNDGAPDTQYF.

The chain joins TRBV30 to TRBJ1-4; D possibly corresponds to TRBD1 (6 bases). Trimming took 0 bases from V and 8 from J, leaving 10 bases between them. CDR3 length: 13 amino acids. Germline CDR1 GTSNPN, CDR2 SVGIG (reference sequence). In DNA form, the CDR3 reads TGTGCCTGGAGTGTTGAGGACAGAGAAAAACTGTTTTTT. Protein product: CAWSVEDREKLFF.

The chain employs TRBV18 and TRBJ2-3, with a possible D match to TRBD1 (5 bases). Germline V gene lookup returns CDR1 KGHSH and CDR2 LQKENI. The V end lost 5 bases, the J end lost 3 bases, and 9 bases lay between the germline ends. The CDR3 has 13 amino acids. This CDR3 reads CASSEAGTDTQYF. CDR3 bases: TGTGCCAGCTCAGAGGCAGGGACAGATACGCAGTATTTT.

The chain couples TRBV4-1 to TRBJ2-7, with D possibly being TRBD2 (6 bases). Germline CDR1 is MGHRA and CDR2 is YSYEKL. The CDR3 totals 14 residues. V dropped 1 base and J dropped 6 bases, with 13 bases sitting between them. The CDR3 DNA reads TGCGCCAGCAGCCAAGGAAATTTCGGGGGCGAGCAGTACTTC. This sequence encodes CASSQGNFGGEQYF.

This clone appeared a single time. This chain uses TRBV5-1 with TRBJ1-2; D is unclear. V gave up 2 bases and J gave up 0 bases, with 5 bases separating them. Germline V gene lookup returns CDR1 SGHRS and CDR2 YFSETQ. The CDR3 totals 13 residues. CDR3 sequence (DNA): TGCGCCAGCAGCTTCACTACTAACTATGGCTACACCTTC. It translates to CASSFTTNYGYTF.

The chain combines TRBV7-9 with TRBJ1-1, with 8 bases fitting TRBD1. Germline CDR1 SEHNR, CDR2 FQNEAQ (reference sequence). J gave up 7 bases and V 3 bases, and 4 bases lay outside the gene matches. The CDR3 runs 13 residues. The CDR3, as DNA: TGTGCCAGCAGCTTCACACAGGGGGTTGAAGCTTTCTTT. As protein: CASSFTQGVEAFF.

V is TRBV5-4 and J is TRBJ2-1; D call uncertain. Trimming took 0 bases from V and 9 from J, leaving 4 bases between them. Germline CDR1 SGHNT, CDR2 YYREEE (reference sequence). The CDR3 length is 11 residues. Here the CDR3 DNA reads TGTGCCAGCAGCTTGGGCGGTGAGCAGTTCTTC. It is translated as CASSLGGEQFF.

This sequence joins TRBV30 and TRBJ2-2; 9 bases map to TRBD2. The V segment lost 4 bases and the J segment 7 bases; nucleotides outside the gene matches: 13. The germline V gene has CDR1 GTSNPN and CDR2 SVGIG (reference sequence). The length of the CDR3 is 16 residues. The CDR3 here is CAWNPVGGRAGGELFF. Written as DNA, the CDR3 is TGTGCCTGGAATCCCGTGGGCGGGAGGGCTGGCGGGGAGCTGTTTTTT.

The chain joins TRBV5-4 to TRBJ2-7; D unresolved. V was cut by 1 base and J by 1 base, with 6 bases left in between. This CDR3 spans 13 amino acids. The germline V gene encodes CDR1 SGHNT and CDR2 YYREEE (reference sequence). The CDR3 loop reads CASSLTESYEQYF. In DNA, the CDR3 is TGTGCCAGCAGCTTGACGGAGTCCTACGAGCAGTACTTC. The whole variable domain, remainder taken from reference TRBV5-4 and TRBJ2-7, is ETGVTQSPTHLIKTRGQQVTLRCSSQSGHNTVSWYQQALGQGPQFIFQYYREEENGRGNFPPRFSGLQFPNYSSELNVNALELDDSALYLCASSLTESYEQYFGPGTRLTVT.